This T cell receptor (beta chain) was observed in a study of brain metastases from non-small cell lung cancer. This CDR3 contains 15 residues. The V gene end was trimmed by 5 bases and the J gene end by 6 bases; junction bases not matched to a gene: 7. Germline CDR1 is SGHVS and CDR2 is FQNEAQ. As to this clone: What it binds is unknown.

The protocol was immunoSEQ multiplex PCR, while the TCRdb copy is restricted to in-frame clones and leaves out a portion. The sample contains fewer than 850 clones, approximately 91% of which appear only once. The study's findings and limits: Metastases had sparse T cells but largely shared repertoires with primaries. Compared with primary tumors, brain metastases showed less T-cell infiltration. Expanded T-cell clones appeared in around 64% of brain metastases over primaries.

J is TRBJ1-6 and V is TRBV7-8, with TRBD1 matching over 7 bases. The TCR was taken from a donor aged 40 or over with non-small cell lung cancer. Material: tissue from a brain metastasis. The CDR3 spells CASSPPQGFNSPLHF. For the CDR3, the DNA is TGTGCCAGCAGCCCGCCACAGGGGTTTAATTCACCCCTCCACTTT.